The TCR beta chain under discussion was sequenced for a study of human T cells and chemical hapten exposure. The time point denotes: pre-sensitization, week 0. Treatment in this sample: therapeutic diphenylcyclopropenone sensitization with weekly scalp DPC. Extraction yielded total RNA from whole blood (unfractionated). This clonotype has a count of ten or more. The antigen is unknown. Study-level points and caveats: PT1 expanded TCR counts correlated positively with patch test score. Versus controls, expanded TCRs had significantly more large CDR3 similarity clusters.

Under the authors' procedure: Samples held a median of about 94,000 TCRs, range about 23,224–700,000. TCRdb reprocessed the RACE reads via MiXCR and lists one record per CDR3 protein. TCRdb's processing, not the authors', yielded these V and J calls. The data show 85,000 to 100,000 distinct CDR3 sequences, with more than 10% seen just once and 3.1% held by the top ten. Germline-derived CDR1 and CDR2 are MGHRA and YSYEKL. The length of the CDR3 is 14 residues. V shed 0 bases and J shed 5 bases, with 10 bases lying between them. The V call is TRBV4-1, the J call TRBJ1-2; TRBD1 is a possible D gene (5 bases). The sequence was collected from a woman between 55 and 75 years old with alopecia areata. Some clones in this sample may be carry-over from other donors' samples. Sample: whole blood, taken in connection with sensitization to the hapten diphenylcyclopropenone (DPC). The DNA for the CDR3 is TGCGCCAGCAGCCAAGATTCAGGGCCGTATGGCTACACCTTC. It codes for CASSQDSGPYGYTF.